This T cell receptor (beta chain) was identified during a study of tumor-infiltrating lymphocytes in primary liver carcinoma. Total RNA (approximately 500 ng) served as template for TCR beta cDNA synthesis primed by a constant-region primer. Libraries covering TCR beta were generated through three nested multiplex PCR rounds (using a slightly modified ARM-PCR). For 10 cycles apiece, the opening two PCR rounds ran with TRBV1-TRBV30 forward primers and a C-beta reverse primer. One entry per CDR3 protein, called by TCRdb with MiXCR from the multiplex PCR reads. The data show tens of thousands of distinct CDR3 sequences, roughly four fifths seen once. Worth noting for this clonotype: The antigen remains unidentified. The junction and the germline gene differ at one end; a read error may be behind it.

General study points: Tumor specimens were characterized by a significantly higher top-250-clone fraction than blood (p = 0.039).

Unsorted bulk tissue of roughly 20-34 mg yielded co-extracted RNA and DNA. Germline loops: CDR1 SEHNR, CDR2 FQNEAQ (reference sequence). There are 15 residues in the CDR3. The sequence was obtained from a man aged 40-55 years with primary liver carcinoma and hepatitis B virus infection. What was sequenced was liver tumor tissue from sampling region 5. Subset described: tumor region T5, tumor centre. V gene TRBV7-9 combines with J gene TRBJ2-1; D is ambiguous. The DNA of the CDR3 is TGTGCCAGCAGCTTTGGAGTGAGCTCCTACGATGAGCAGTTCTTC. Translated: CASSFGVSSYDEQFF. Full variable domain (rest looked up from reference TRBV7-9 and TRBJ2-1): DTGVSQNPRHKITKRGQNVTFRCDPISEHNRLYWYRQTLGQGPEFLTYFQNEAQLEKSRLLSDRFSAERPKGSFSTLEIQRTEQGDSAMYLCASSFGVSSYDEQFFGPGTRLTVL.